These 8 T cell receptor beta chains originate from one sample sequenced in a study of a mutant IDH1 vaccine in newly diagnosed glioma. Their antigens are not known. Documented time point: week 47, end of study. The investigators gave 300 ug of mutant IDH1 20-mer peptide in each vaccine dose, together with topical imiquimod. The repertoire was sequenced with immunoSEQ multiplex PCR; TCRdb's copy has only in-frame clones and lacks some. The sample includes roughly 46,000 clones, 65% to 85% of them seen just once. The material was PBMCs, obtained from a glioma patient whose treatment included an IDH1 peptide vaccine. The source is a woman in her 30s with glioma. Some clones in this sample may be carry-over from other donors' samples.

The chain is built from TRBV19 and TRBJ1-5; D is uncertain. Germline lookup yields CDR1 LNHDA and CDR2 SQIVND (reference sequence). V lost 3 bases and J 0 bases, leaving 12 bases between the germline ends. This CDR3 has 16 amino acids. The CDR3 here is CASSIDQLHSNQPQHF. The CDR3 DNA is TGTGCCAGTAGTATTGACCAACTACATAGCAATCAGCCCCAGCATTTT.

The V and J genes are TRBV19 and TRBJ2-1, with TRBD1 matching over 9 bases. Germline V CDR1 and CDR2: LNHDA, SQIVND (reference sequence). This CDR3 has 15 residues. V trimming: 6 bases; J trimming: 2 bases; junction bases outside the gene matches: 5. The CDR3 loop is CASSEDRGAYNEQFF. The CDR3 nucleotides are TGTGCCAGTAGCGAAGACAGGGGGGCCTACAATGAGCAGTTCTTC.

This chain's CDR3 is CASSLSEGPLGTEAFF. Here the CDR3 DNA reads TGTGCCAGCAGTTTATCAGAAGGACCGCTGGGCACTGAAGCTTTCTTT. V usage is TRBV27 and J usage is TRBJ1-1; D not certain. The CDR3 loop spans 16 amino acids. The germline CDR1 and CDR2 sequences are MNHEY and SMNVEV (reference sequence). With 0 bases removed from V and 4 bases from J, the gap between germline ends came to 15 bases.

The CDR3 protein is CASSEEGGDGAQYF. The CDR3 coding sequence is TGTGCCAGCAGTGAAGAGGGAGGGGACGGGGCGCAGTATTTT. The chain recombines TRBV2 with TRBJ2-3, with 7 bases lining up with TRBD2. Losses at the gene ends were 1 base for V and 10 bases for J; bases not matched to a gene: 8. From germline, CDR1 is SNHLY and CDR2 FYNNEI. The CDR3 has 14 residues.

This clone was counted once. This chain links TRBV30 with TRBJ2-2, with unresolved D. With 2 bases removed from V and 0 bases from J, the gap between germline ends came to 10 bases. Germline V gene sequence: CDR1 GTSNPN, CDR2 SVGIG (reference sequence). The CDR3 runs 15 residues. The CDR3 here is CAWSSYDTNTGELFF. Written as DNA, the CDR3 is TGTGCCTGGAGTTCCTACGACACGAACACCGGGGAGCTGTTTTTT.

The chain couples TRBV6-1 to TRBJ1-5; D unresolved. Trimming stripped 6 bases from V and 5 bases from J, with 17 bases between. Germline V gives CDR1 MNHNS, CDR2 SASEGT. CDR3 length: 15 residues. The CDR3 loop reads CASRGIEGTDQPQHF. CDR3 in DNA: TGTGCCAGCAGGGGGATCGAGGGCACGGATCAGCCCCAGCATTTT.

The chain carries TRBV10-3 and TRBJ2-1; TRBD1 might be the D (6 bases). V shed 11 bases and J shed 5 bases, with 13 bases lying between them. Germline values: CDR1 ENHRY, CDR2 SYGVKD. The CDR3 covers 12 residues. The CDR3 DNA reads TGTGCCTCAAGGACAGCCAACAATGAGCAGTTCTTC. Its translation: CASRTANNEQFF.

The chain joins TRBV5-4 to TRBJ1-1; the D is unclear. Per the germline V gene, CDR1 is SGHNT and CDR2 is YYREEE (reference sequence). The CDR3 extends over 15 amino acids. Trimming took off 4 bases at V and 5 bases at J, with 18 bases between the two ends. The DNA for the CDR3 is TGTGCCAGCAGCGCCGTGGGCAGGTGGGGAACTGAAGCTTTCTTT. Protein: CASSAVGRWGTEAFF.